This TCR beta chain was obtained from a study of blood T cell repertoires in COVID-19. Study information: Nucleic acid was either cDNA or gDNA, and it came from T cells, B-cell-depleted T cells, or PBMCs.

Germline assignment: CDR1 SSHAT and CDR2 FNYEAQ (reference sequence). With V trimmed by 3 bases and J by 1 base, 1 base remained unmatched. CDR3 size: 15 residues. Per the original methods: The authors estimated nucleated cell counts from reference gene primer amplification. Produced via immunoSEQ multiplex PCR; TCRdb's table is partial and in-frame only. V and J calls and clone size come straight from that table; D and trimming were deduced from the DNA. The data show about 140,000 clones, 84% seen once. This chain connects TRBV7-7 to TRBJ2-5, with 11 bases identical to TRBD2. Sequenced: PBMCs or T cells enriched from blood (not recorded which). This TCR was sampled from a man aged 50-60 years in a cohort exposed to, infected with or recovered from COVID-19 (not recorded which). The CDR3 here is CASSFSGGGQETQYF. CDR3 nucleotide sequence: TGTGCCAGCAGCTTTAGCGGGGGGGGCCAAGAGACCCAGTACTTC.